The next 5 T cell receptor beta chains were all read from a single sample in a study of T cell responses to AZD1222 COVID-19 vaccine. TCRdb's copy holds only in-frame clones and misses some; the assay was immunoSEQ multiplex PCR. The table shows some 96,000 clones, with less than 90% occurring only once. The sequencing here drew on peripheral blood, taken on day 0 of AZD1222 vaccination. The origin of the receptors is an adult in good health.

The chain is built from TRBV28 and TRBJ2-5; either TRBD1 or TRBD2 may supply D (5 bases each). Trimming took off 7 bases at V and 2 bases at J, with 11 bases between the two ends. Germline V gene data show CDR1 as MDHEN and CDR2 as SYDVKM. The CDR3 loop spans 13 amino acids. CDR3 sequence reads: CASISEGQETQYF. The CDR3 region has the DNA TGTGCCAGCATTAGCGAGGGGCAAGAGACCCAGTACTTC.

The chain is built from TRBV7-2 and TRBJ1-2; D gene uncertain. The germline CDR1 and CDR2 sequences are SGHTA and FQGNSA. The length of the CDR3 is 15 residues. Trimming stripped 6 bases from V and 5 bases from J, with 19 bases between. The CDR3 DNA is TGTGCCAGCAGTCAGAACCGGGAAACCTTATATGGCTACACCTTC. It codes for CASSQNRETLYGYTF.

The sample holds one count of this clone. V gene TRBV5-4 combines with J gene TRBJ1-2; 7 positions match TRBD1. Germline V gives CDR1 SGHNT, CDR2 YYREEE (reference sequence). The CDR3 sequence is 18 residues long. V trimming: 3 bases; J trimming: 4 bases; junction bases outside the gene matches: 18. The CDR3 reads CASSSSTTGARRGYGYTF. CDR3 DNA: TGTGCCAGCAGCTCCTCCACCACAGGGGCGCGACGAGGCTATGGCTACACCTTC.

The CDR3 region has the DNA TGCGCCAGCAGCTTGGGCCAGGGGCCCACTGAAGCTTTCTTT. Residues: CASSLGQGPTEAFF. J is TRBJ1-1 and V is TRBV5-1; D might be TRBD1 (6 bases). The germline CDR1 and CDR2 sequences are SGHRS and YFSETQ. CDR3 length equals 14 residues. V gave up 0 bases and J gave up 4 bases, with 10 bases separating them.

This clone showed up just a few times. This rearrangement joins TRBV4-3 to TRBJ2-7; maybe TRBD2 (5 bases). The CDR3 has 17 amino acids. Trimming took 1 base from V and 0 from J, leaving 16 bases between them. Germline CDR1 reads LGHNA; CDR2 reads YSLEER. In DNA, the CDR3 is TGCGCCAGCAGCCAAGGTTACAGCGGTATGCCCTCCTACGAGCAGTACTTC. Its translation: CASSQGYSGMPSYEQYF.